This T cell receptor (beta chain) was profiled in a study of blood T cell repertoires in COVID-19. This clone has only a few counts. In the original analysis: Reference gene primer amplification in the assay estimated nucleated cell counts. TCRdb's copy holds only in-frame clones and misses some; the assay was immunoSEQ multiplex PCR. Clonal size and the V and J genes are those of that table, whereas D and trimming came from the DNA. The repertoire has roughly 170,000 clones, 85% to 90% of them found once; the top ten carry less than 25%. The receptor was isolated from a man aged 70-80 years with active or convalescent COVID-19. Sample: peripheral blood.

In nucleotides, the CDR3 is TGTGCCTGGAGTGTACGTGACTCCCCATTCGAGCAGTACTTC. Translated: CAWSVRDSPFEQYF. The V gene is TRBV30, the J gene TRBJ2-7; the D is unclear. CDR1 and CDR2 (germline): GTSNPN, SVGIG (reference sequence). Trimming left V 0 bases short and J 6 bases short, with 15 bases between. The CDR3 is 14 amino acids.